This TCR beta chain stems from a study of T cell responses to AZD1222 COVID-19 vaccine. Libraries were prepared by immunoSEQ multiplex PCR; TCRdb keeps only in-frame clonotypes and omits some of them. The data contain more than 60,000 clones, 80% to 90% of them singletons. Deletions cut 5 bases from V and 7 bases from J, with 11 bases between. The CDR3 loop spans 12 amino acids. Pooled in the analysis were second doses at about 4 or about 12 weeks. General study points: Repertoire samples came only from after the peak T cell response. Donors in the cohort were predominantly white British and more often female, and clonal diversity was possibly underestimated.

A word on this clone: As yet, its antigen is unknown.

Source: peripheral blood, taken 28 days after the second AZD1222 dose. The rearrangement joins TRBV12-3 or TRBV12-4 to TRBJ1-2; D is possibly TRBD1 (5 bases). This clonotype was obtained from an adult who received the AZD1222 COVID-19 vaccine. DNA for the CDR3: TGTGCCAGCAGTCTGGGACGGATTGGCTACACCTTC. It specifies CASSLGRIGYTF.